This T cell receptor beta chain was found in a study of blood T cell repertoires in COVID-19. Overall study: Researchers got acute and convalescent COVID-19 samples from the United States, Italy and Spain.

The CDR3 contains 15 residues. How the authors handled the data: Estimates of nucleated cell counts were drawn from the amplification of reference gene primers. Sequencing used immunoSEQ multiplex PCR; TCRdb keeps in-frame clones, though not all of them. V and J calls and clone size come straight from that table; D and trimming were deduced from the DNA. This sample has 98,000 or so clones; over 75% occur once, and the top ten carry approximately 5.5%. This TCR was sampled from a human donor in a cohort sampled during active COVID-19. The chain couples TRBV21-1 to TRBJ2-7; no check of the table's D call, TRBD1, against the DNA was made. TRBV21-1 is noted as a pseudogene. Sequencing was performed on peripheral blood. The DNA for the CDR3 is TGTGCCAGCAGCACGGGACAGGGCCTTTCCTACGAGCAGTACTTC. The encoded protein is CASSTGQGLSYEQYF.